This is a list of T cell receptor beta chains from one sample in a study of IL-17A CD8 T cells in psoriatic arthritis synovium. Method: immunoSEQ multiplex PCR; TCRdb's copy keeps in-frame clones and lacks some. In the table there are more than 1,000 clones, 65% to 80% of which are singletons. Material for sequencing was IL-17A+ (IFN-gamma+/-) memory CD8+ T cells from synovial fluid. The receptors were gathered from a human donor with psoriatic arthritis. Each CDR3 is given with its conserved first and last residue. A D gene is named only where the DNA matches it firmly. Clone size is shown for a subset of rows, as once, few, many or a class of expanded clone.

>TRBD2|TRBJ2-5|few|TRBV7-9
TGTGCCAGCAGCTTAGACGGGGGGGAGACCCAGTACTTC
CASSLDGGETQYF
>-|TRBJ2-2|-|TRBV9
TGTGCCAGCAGCGTAGGCAGCCCCGGGGAGCTGTTTTTT
CASSVGSPGELFF
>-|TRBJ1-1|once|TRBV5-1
TGCGCCAGCAGCTTGCGTTTAGGAAACACTGAAGCTTTCTTT
CASSLRLGNTEAFF
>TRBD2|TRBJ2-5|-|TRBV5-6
TGTGCCAGCAGCTTAGACCGACTAGCGGGGGACCAAGAGACCCAGTACTTC
CASSLDRLAGDQETQYF
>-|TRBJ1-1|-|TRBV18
TGTGCCAGCTCACCAAATAATGAAGCTTTCTTT
CASSPNNEAFF
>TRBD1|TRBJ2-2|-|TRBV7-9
TGTGCCAGCAGACCCCGGGACAGGTCGAACACCGGGGAGCTGTTTTTT
CASRPRDRSNTGELFF
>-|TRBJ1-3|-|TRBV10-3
TGTGCCATCAGGGGAGGCCCCTCTGGAAACACCATATATTTT
CAIRGGPSGNTIYF
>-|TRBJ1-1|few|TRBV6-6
TGTGCCAGCAGTTGGGGTACAGGAGGGGGCACTGAAGCTTTCTTT
CASSWGTGGGTEAFF
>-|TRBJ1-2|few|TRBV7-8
TGTGCCAGCAGCCAAGTTGGGGTTAACTATGGCTACACCTTC
CASSQVGVNYGYTF
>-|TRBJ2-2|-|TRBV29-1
TGCAGCGCCGAGGTGGGCAGCGGGGAGCTGTTTTTT
CSAEVGSGELFF
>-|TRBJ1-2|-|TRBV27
TGTGCCAGCAGTGCCGCCCCGACGAATTACTATGGCTACACCTTC
CASSAAPTNYYGYTF
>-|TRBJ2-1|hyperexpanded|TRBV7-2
TGTGCCAGCAGCCCTAGACGGGCCTACAATGAGCAGTTCTTC
CASSPRRAYNEQFF
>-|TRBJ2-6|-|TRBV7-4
TGTGCCAGCAGCAGCCCCACCAGCTCACAAAGTCGGGCCAACGTCCTGACTTTC
CASSSPTSSQSRANVLTF
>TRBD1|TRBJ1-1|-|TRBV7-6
TGTGCCAGCAGCGAAGGGACAGGGGGCACGAACACTGAAGCTTTCTTT
CASSEGTGGTNTEAFF
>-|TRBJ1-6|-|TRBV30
TGTGCCTGGAGTTCCCAGGACAGCGATAATTCACCCCTCCACTTT
CAWSSQDSDNSPLHF
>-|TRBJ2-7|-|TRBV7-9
TGTGCCAGCAGCAACCAAAACAGGGCCCTTTCCTACGAGCAGTACTTC
CASSNQNRALSYEQYF
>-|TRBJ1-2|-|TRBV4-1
TGCGCCAGCAGCCAAGAATATTCCCATGGCTACACCTTC
CASSQEYSHGYTF
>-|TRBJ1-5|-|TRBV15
TGTGCCACCAGCAGAGCCGAGGGGTTCGGTCAGCCCCAGCATTTT
CATSRAEGFGQPQHF
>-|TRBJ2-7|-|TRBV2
TGTGCCAGCAGTGATTTGGGTTCCTCCTACGAGCAGTACTTC
CASSDLGSSYEQYF
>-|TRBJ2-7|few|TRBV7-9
TGTGCCAGCAGCTTAGACTACGAGCAGTACTTC
CASSLDYEQYF
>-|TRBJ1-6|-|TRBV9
TGTGCCAGCAGCGTAGGAGGGGACTCCTATAATTCACCCCTCCACTTT
CASSVGGDSYNSPLHF
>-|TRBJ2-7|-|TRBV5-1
TGCGCCAGCAGCTTGGGACTTGGCTACGAGCAGTACTTC
CASSLGLGYEQYF
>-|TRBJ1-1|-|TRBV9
TGTGCCAGCAGCGTCTCTCCGGGGGTGGGCACTGAAGCTTTCTTT
CASSVSPGVGTEAFF
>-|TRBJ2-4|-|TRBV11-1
TGTGCCAGCAGCTTAGGACACCTAGCCAAAAACATTCAGTACTTC
CASSLGHLAKNIQYF
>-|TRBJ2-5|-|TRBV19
TGTGCCAGTAGTTCCAGGACTTTCGAAGAGACCCAGTACTTC
CASSSRTFEETQYF
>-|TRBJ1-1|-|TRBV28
TGTGCCAGCAGCATCAAGGCAGACTGGAGTGGTGCTGAAGCTTTCTTT
CASSIKADWSGAEAFF